This T cell receptor (beta chain) was identified during a study of technical replicates of blood from a few donors. Trimming at V came to 8 bases and at J to 8 bases, leaving 14 bases not matched to a gene. Germline loops: CDR1 SNHLY, CDR2 FYNNEI. CDR3 length equals 15 residues. Libraries were prepared by immunoSEQ multiplex PCR; TCRdb keeps only in-frame clonotypes and omits some of them. Here the sample spans tens of thousands of clones, around 94% being singletons. The clonotype originates from a human donor in good health. The J gene is TRBJ2-1, the V gene TRBV2; 8 nucleotides line up with TRBD2. What was sequenced was T cells isolated from PBMCs. The CDR3 DNA reads TGTGCCAGCCCCACTCCAGGACTAGCCGCCGATGAGCAGTTCTTC. This encodes CASPTPGLAADEQFF.